This T cell receptor (beta chain) was identified during a study of technical replicates of blood from a few donors. TCRdb keeps only in-frame clones here, not all; method: immunoSEQ multiplex PCR. Of over 90,000 clones listed, around 96% are singletons. The CDR3 contains 13 residues. Trimming removed 10 bases from V and 0 bases from J; junction bases left unmatched: 5. Per the germline V gene, CDR1 is MNHEY and CDR2 is SVGAGI. The sequencing sample was made of T cells isolated from PBMCs. The receptor comes from a human donor in good health. The rearrangement links TRBV6-5 to TRBJ1-1; 7 positions match TRBD1. The CDR3, as DNA: TGTGCCATTGGGGACAGCATGAACACTGAAGCTTTCTTT. It specifies CAIGDSMNTEAFF.